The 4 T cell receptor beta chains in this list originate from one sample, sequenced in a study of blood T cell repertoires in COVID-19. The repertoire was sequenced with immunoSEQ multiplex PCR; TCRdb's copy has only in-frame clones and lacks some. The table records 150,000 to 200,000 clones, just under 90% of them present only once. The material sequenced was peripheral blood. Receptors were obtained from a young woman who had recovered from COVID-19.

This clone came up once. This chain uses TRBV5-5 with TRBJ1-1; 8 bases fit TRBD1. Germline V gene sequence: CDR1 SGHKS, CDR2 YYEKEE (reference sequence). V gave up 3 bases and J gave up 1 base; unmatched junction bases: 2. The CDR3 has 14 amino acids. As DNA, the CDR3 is TGTGCCAGCAGCTGGGGGACAGGGAACACTGAAGCTTTCTTT. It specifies CASSWGTGNTEAFF.

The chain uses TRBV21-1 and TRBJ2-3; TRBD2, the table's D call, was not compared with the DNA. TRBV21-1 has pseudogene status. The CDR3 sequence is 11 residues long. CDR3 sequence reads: CASRARDTQYF. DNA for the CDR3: TGTGCCAGCAGGGCTAGAGATACGCAGTATTTT.

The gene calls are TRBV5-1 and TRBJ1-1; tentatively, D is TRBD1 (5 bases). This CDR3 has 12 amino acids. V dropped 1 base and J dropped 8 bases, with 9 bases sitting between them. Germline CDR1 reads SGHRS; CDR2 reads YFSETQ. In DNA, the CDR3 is TGCGCCAGCAGCTTGTCATCAGGGGAAGCTTTCTTT. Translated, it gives CASSLSSGEAFF.

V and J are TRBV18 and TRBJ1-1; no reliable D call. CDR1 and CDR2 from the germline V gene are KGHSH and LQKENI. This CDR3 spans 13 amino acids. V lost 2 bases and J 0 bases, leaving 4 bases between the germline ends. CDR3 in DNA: TGTGCCAGCTCACCAACAATGAACACTGAAGCTTTCTTT. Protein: CASSPTMNTEAFF.